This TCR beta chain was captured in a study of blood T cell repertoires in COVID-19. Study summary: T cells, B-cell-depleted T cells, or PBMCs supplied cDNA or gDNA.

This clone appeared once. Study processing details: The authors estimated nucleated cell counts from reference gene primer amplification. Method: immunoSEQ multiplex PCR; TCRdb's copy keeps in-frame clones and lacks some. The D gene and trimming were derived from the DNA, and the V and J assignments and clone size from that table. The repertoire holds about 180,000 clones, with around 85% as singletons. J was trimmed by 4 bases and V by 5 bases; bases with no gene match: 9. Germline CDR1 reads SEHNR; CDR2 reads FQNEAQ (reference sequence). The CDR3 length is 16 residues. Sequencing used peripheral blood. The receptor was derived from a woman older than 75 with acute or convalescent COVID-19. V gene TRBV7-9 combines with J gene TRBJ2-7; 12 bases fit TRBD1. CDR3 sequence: CASSDSGTGGLYEQYF. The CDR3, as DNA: TGTGCCAGCAGCGACTCCGGGACAGGGGGCTTATACGAGCAGTACTTC.